The 3 T cell receptor beta chains given below trace back to one sample, sequenced in a study of tumor-infiltrating lymphocytes in primary liver carcinoma. TCR beta cDNA was reverse-transcribed from about 500 ng of total RNA. The reaction used a constant-region primer and ProtoScript II reverse transcriptase. Sequencing libraries for TCR beta derived from three nested multiplex PCR rounds that used slightly modified ARM-PCR. With TRBV1-TRBV30 forward primers and a C-beta reverse primer, the first two PCR rounds were run for approximately 9 cycles each. One entry per CDR3 protein results from TCRdb running MiXCR on the multiplex PCR reads. The sample has about 330,000 distinct CDR3 sequences; less than 65% are singletons. Blood RNA was derived from unsorted whole blood, and germline DNA was extracted too. Material for sequencing was peripheral blood. These receptors came from a middle-aged man with primary liver carcinoma and hepatitis B virus infection.

This clonotype was observed once. A junction boundary mismatches the germline segment, possibly from a read error. CDR3 nucleotides: TGTGTCAGCAGAGACAGGGTTAACACTGAAGCTCTCTTT. This translates into CVSRDRVNTEALF. The chain joins TRBV6-5 to TRBJ1-1; 7 positions match TRBD1. The CDR3 runs to 13 residues. Germline V CDR1 and CDR2: MNHEY, SVGAGI.

With respect to this clonotype: A much larger clone is a single base away; this may be a read error. The chain couples TRBV6-2 or TRBV6-3 to TRBJ2-7, with TRBD2 identical over 9 bases. Per germline, CDR1 MNHEY and CDR2 SVGEGT. The CDR3 has 16 amino acids. CDR3 sequence: CASTYSPSGKWYEQYF. Written as DNA, the CDR3 is TGTGCCAGCACTTACTCACCTAGCGGGAAATGGTACGAGCAGTACTTC.

About this clonotype: A much larger clone sits a single nucleotide away, making a read error possible. The missing conserved phenylalanine or tryptophan at the end of this CDR3 makes a read error likely. V usage is TRBV6-1 and J usage is TRBJ2-7; D is uncertain. The V gene's germline CDR1 is MNHNS and CDR2 SASEGT. The CDR3 length is 13 residues. Trimming stripped 3 bases from V and 5 bases from J, with 11 bases between. This chain's CDR3 is CASSENNSDEQYL. The CDR3 DNA reads as TGTGCCAGCAGTGAGAACAACTCAGACGAGCAGTACCTC.